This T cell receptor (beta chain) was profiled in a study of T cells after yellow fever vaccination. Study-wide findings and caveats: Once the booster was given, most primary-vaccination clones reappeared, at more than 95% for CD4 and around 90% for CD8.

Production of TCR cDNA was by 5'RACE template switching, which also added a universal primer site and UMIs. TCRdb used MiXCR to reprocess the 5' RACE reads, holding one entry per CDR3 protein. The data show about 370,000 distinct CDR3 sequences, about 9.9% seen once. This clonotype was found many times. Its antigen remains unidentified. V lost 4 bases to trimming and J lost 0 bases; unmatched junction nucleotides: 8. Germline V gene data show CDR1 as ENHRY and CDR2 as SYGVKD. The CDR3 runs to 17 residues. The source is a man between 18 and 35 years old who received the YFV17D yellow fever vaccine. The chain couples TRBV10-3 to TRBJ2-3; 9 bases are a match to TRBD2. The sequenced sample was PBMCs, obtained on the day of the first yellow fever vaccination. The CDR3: CAISGLSGGPSTDTQYF. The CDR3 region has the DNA TGTGCCATCAGTGGGCTTAGCGGGGGACCTAGCACAGATACGCAGTATTTT.